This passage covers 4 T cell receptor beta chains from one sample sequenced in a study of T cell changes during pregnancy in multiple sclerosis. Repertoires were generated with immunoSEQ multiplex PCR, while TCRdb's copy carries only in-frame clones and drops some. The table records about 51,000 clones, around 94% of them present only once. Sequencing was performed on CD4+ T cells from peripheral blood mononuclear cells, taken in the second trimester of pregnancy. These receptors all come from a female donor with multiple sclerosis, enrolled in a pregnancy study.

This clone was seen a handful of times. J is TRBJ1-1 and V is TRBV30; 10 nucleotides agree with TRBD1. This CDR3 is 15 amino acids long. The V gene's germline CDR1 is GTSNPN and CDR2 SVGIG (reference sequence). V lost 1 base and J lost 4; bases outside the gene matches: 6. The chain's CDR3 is CAWSDDRGQVTEAFF. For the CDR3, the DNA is TGTGCCTGGAGTGACGACAGGGGGCAGGTCACTGAAGCTTTCTTT.

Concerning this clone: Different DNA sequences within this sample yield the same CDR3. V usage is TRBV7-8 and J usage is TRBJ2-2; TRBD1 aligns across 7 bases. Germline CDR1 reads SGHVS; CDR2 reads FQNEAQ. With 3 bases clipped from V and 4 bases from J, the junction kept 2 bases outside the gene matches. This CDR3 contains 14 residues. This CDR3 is CASSLGQITGELFF. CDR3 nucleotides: TGTGCCAGCAGCTTGGGACAGATCACCGGGGAGCTGTTTTTT.

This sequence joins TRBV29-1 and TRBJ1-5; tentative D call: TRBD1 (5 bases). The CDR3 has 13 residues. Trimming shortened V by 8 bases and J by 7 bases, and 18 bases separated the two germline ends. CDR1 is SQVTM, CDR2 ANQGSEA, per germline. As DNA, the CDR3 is TGCAGCTCTTCCCCCGGAGGGACCCAGCCCCAGCATTTT. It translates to CSSSPGGTQPQHF.

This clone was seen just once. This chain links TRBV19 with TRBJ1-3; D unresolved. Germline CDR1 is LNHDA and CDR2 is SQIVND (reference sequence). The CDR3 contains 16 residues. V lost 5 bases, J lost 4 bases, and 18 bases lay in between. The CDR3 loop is CASSFLAGPKGNTIYF. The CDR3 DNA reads TGTGCCAGTAGTTTTCTCGCGGGTCCAAAGGGAAACACCATATATTTT.